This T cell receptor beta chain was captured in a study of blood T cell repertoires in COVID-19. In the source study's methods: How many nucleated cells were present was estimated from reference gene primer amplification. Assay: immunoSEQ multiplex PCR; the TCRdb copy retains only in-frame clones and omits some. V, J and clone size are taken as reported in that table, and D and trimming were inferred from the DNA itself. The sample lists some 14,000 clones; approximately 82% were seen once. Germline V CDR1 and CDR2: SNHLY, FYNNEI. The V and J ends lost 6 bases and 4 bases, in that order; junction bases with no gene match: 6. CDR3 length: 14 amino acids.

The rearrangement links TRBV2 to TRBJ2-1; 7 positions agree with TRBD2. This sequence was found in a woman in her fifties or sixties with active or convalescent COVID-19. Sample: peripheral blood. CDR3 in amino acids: CASRATSAYNEQFF. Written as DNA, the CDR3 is TGTGCCAGCAGGGCCACTAGCGCTTACAATGAGCAGTTCTTC.